Each of the 6 T cell receptor beta chains below was sequenced from the same sample in a study of Ad26.COV2.S vaccination and SARS-CoV-2 variants. Described treatment: roughly 19 received Ad26.COV2.S at low or high dose, single or two shots; about five received placebo; per-sample allocation not given. The investigators took samples on day 63 after the first vaccine or placebo injection. Some clones are missing from TCRdb's copy, which holds only in-frame ones; the method was immunoSEQ multiplex PCR. Among 300,000 to 400,000 clones, 88% were seen once, and the ten largest hold around 6.1%. This sample comprised peripheral blood, obtained in a trial of Ad26.COV2.S vaccine versus placebo. These receptors originate from a person between 18 and 65 years old who received the Ad26.COV2.S COVID-19 vaccine or a placebo.

V gene TRBV7-9 combines with J gene TRBJ2-7; D is perhaps TRBD2 (5 bases). Germline V gene lookup returns CDR1 SEHNR and CDR2 FQNEAQ (reference sequence). CDR3 length: 14 residues. Trimming pared 3 bases from V and 7 bases from J, leaving 16 bases between. The CDR3, as DNA: TGTGCCAGCAGCTTTTCCTACGGATCGGGGGAGCAGTACTTC. As protein: CASSFSYGSGEQYF. Together with reference TRBV7-9 and TRBJ2-7, the CDR3 gives the full variable domain: DTGVSQNPRHKITKRGQNVTFRCDPISEHNRLYWYRQTLGQGPEFLTYFQNEAQLEKSRLLSDRFSAERPKGSFSTLEIQRTEQGDSAMYLCASSFSYGSGEQYFGPGTRLTVT.

The chain links TRBV30 to TRBJ1-2, with 7 bases that match TRBD1. The germline V gene has CDR1 GTSNPN and CDR2 SVGIG (reference sequence). The CDR3 extends over 13 amino acids. Trimming removed 0 bases from V and 8 bases from J; junction bases left unmatched: 6. The CDR3 DNA is TGTGCCTGGAGTGTAAAGGGACAGTCGGGCTACACCTTC. Protein: CAWSVKGQSGYTF.

This clone was seen a handful of times. The chain has TRBV5-6 and TRBJ2-6; no reliable D call. Trimming took 2 bases from V and 0 from J, leaving 6 bases between them. Germline CDR1 and CDR2: SGHDT and YYEEEE. The CDR3 totals 15 residues. CDR3 DNA: TGTGCCAGCAGCTTATGGGGCTCTGGGGCCAACGTCCTGACTTTC. Amino acids: CASSLWGSGANVLTF.

The chain recombines TRBV20-1 with TRBJ2-1, with D possibly TRBD2 on 6 matching bases. V dropped 3 bases and J dropped 5 bases, with 14 bases sitting between them. The CDR3 has 14 residues. Germline-derived CDR1 and CDR2 are DFQATT and SNEGSKA (reference sequence). CDR3 sequence reads: CSASPARRDNEQFF. The CDR3, as DNA: TGCAGTGCTAGTCCAGCACGGAGGGACAATGAGCAGTTCTTC.

The chain recombines TRBV3-1 (or the pseudogene TRBV3-2) with TRBJ2-3; D perhaps matches TRBD2 (5 bases). V was pared by 0 bases and J by 2 bases, with 12 bases between. This CDR3 region has 16 residues. Germline V gene lookup returns CDR1 LGHDT and CDR2 YNNKEL (reference sequence). The CDR3 protein is CASSQEMAGSTDTQYF. DNA for the CDR3: TGTGCCAGCAGCCAAGAAATGGCGGGTTCCACAGATACGCAGTATTTT.

The rearrangement uses TRBV20-1 and TRBJ2-7, with D tentatively TRBD1 (5 bases). The CDR3 runs 11 residues. Per the germline V gene, CDR1 is DFQATT and CDR2 is SNEGSKA (reference sequence). V shed 3 bases and J shed 6 bases, with 9 bases lying between them. The CDR3 nucleotides read TGCAGTGCTAGGACAGTCCTCGAGCAGTACTTC. Translated, it gives CSARTVLEQYF.